The 4 T cell receptor beta chains presented below share a single source sample, sequenced in a study of blood T cell repertoires in COVID-19. The protocol was immunoSEQ multiplex PCR, while the TCRdb copy is restricted to in-frame clones and leaves out a portion. The sample has around 170,000 clones; roughly nine tenths are singletons. Material for sequencing was peripheral blood. These receptor sequences come from a woman aged 25 to 39 with active or convalescent COVID-19.

The chain employs TRBV27 and TRBJ1-6, with D possibly TRBD1 on 5 matching bases. Trimming left V 1 base short and J 4 bases short, with 11 bases between. The CDR3 totals 16 residues. Per germline, CDR1 MNHEY and CDR2 SMNVEV (reference sequence). In nucleotides, the CDR3 is TGTGCCAGCAGTTTATTGGGGCCAACATATAATTCACCCCTCCACTTT. As protein: CASSLLGPTYNSPLHF.

V is TRBV6-5 and J is TRBJ2-7, with TRBD2 identical over 16 bases. V was clipped by 6 bases and J by 4 bases; unmatched bases: 0. Germline CDR1 reads MNHEY; CDR2 reads SVGAGI. The CDR3 has 14 amino acids. The CDR3 loop is CASRGLAGGYEQYF. CDR3 sequence (DNA): TGTGCCAGCAGGGGACTAGCGGGAGGGTACGAGCAGTACTTC.

This chain uses TRBV27 with TRBJ1-1; D gene unclear. V was trimmed by 2 bases and J by 11 bases, leaving 21 bases between them. Germline loops: CDR1 MNHEY, CDR2 SMNVEV (reference sequence). The CDR3 runs 15 residues. The CDR3 sequence: CASSLDSTGTRGAFF. For the CDR3, the DNA is TGTGCCAGCAGTTTAGACTCGACGGGAACCAGAGGGGCTTTCTTT.

The chain is built from TRBV11-3 and TRBJ2-5; D may be TRBD2 (6 bases). Trimming removed 7 bases at V and 3 bases at J, with 21 bases between. Germline lookup yields CDR1 SGHNT and CDR2 YENEEA. CDR3 length: 16 amino acids. CDR3 sequence reads: CASTPHGGLPKETQYF. Written as DNA, the CDR3 is TGTGCCAGCACCCCACACGGGGGACTTCCAAAAGAGACCCAGTACTTC. Variable domain in full (rest from reference TRBV11-3 and TRBJ2-5): EAGVVQSPRYKIIEKKQPVAFWCNPISGHNTLYWYLQNLGQGPELLIRYENEEAVDDSQLPKDRFSAERLKGVDSTLKIQPAELGDSAVYLCASTPHGGLPKETQYFGPGTRLLVL.